This T cell receptor beta chain appears in the sequencing data of a study of control samples from healthy donors and cancer patients. Generated by immunoSEQ multiplex PCR, the TCRdb table keeps only in-frame clones and is missing some. The data show about 84,000 clones, approximately 82% seen once. CDR1 is SGHRS, CDR2 YFSETQ, per germline. The CDR3 sequence is 15 residues long. As concerns this clone: One end of the junction fails to match germline, which may point to a read error.

The sequencing input was PBMCs. This TCR was recovered from a man between 60 and 75 years old with head and neck cancer. The chain recombines TRBV5-1 with TRBJ2-7; TRBD2 aligns across 7 bases. CDR3 sequence reads: CASRLGGTSTYEQYF. The CDR3 nucleotides read TGCGCCAGCAGATTGGGAGGGACCTCTACCTACGAGCAGTACTTC.